The clone carrying this TCR beta chain was counted a few times. Specified time point: newly diagnosed GD, antithyroid drugs for less than 3 months. Construction of the TCR library relied on RNA isolated from PBMCs. HTBI primers from iRepertoire and Arm-PCR of CDR3 regions yielded the TCR beta libraries. TCRdb used MiXCR to reprocess the multiplex PCR reads, holding one entry per CDR3 protein. This table has fewer than 550,000 distinct CDR3 sequences, roughly a sixth appearing once. This record belongs to a study of regulatory T cells in long-lasting Graves disease. At the level of the study: Graves' patients (newly diagnosed) had been on antithyroid drugs under 3 months.

The CDR3 is made up of 13 amino acids. The ends were cut back, 6 bases at V and 12 bases at J, with 15 bases in the middle. Germline loops: CDR1 MNHEY, CDR2 SMNVEV (reference sequence). Another study also made use of these data, one on T cells in Graves' hyperthyroidism and ophthalmopathy. From that report: Graves' hyperthyroidism was deemed stable absent ophthalmopathy progression within 18 months. Patients aged 18 to 65 had newly diagnosed hyperthyroidism that had lasted under 2 months.

The rearrangement joins TRBV27 to TRBJ1-6; a weak D match, TRBD1 (5 bases). The receptor's source is a woman aged 35-65 years with Graves disease. The material was peripheral blood mononuclear cells (PBMCs), obtained at new diagnosis, from a patient treated with antithyroid drugs. CDR3 amino acids: CASSSGGGLPLHF. The CDR3 DNA reads as TGTGCCAGCAGCTCGGGGGGGGGTTTACCCCTCCACTTT.